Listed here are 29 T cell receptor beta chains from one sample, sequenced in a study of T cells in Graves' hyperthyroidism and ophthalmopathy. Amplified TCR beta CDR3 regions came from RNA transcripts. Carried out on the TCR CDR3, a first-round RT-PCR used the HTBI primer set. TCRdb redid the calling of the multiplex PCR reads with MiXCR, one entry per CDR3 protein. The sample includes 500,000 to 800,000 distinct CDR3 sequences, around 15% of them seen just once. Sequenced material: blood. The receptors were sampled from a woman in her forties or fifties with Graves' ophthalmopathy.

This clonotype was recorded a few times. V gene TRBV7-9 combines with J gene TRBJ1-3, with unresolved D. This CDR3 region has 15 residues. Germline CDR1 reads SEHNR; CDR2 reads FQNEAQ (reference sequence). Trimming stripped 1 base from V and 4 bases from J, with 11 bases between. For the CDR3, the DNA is TGTGCCAGCAGCTTAGATGGGGATTTGGGAAACACCATATATTTT. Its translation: CASSLDGDLGNTIYF.

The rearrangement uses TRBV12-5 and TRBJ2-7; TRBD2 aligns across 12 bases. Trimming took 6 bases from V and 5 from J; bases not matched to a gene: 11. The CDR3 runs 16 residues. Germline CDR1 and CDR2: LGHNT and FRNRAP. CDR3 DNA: TGTGCTAGTGGCAATCCTGAGACTAGCGGGAGCAACGAGCAGTACTTC. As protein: CASGNPETSGSNEQYF.

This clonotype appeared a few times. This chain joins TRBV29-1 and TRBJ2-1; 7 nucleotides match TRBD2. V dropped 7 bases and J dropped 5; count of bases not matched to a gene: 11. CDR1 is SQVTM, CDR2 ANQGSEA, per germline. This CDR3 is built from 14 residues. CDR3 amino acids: CSAGRTSWNNEQFF. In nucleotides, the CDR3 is TGCAGCGCCGGCAGGACTAGTTGGAACAATGAGCAGTTCTTC.

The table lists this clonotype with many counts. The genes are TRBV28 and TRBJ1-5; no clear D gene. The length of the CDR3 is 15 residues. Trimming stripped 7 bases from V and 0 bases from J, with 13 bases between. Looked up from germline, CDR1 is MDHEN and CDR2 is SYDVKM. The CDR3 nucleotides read TGTGCCAGCACCACTGGAGGGTATAGCAATCAGCCCCAGCATTTT. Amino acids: CASTTGGYSNQPQHF. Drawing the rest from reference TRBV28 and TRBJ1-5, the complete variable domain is DVKVTQSSRYLVKRTGEKVFLECVQDMDHENMFWYRQDPGLGLRLIYFSYDVKMKEKGDIPEGYSVSREKKERFSLILESASTNQTSMYLCASTTGGYSNQPQHFGDGTRLSIL.

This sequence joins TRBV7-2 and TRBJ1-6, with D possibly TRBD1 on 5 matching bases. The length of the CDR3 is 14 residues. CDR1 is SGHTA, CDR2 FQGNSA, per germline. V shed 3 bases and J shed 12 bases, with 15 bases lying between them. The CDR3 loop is CASSFRDYGQPLHF. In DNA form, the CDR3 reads TGTGCCAGCAGCTTCCGGGACTATGGACAACCCCTCCACTTT.

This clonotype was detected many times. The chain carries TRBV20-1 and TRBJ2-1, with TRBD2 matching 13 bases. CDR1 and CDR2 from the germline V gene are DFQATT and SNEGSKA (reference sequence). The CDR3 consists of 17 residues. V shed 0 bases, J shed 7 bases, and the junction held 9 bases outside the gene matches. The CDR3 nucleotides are TGCAGTGCTAGAGATGTAACTAGCGGGAGGGCCTGGAATGAGCAGTTCTTC. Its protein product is CSARDVTSGRAWNEQFF.

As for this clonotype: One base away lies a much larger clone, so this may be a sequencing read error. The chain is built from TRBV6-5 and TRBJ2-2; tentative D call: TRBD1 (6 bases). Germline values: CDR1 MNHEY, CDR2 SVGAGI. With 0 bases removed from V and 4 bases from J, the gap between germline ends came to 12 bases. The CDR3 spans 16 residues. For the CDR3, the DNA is TGTGCCAGCAGTTACTCGGACAGCCCGAGCACCGGGGAGCTGTTTTTT. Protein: CASSYSDSPSTGELFF.

CDR3 nucleotide sequence: TGTGCCAGCTCACCGTCGTCTCTAGTTGACTATGGCTACACCTTC. This codes for CASSPSSLVDYGYTF. The chain couples TRBV18 to TRBJ1-2; no definite D call. V was trimmed by 3 bases and J by 3 bases, leaving 14 bases between them. The CDR3 runs to 15 residues. Germline V gene sequence: CDR1 KGHSH, CDR2 LQKENI.

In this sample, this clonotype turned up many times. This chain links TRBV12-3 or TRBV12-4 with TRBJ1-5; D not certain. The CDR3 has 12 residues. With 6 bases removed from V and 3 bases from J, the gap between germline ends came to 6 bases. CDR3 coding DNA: TGTGCCAGCAGACTCTCCAATCAGCCCCAGCATTTT. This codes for CASRLSNQPQHF.

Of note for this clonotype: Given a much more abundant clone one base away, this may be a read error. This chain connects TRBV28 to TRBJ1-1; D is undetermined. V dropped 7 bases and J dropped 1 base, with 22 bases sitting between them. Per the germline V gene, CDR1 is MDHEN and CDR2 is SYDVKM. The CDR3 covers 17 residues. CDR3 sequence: CASNFGAFGGRNTEAFF. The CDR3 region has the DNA TGTGCCAGCAATTTCGGTGCCTTCGGCGGGAGGAACACTGAAGCTTTCTTT. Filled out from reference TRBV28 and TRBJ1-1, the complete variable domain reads DVKVTQSSRYLVKRTGEKVFLECVQDMDHENMFWYRQDPGLGLRLIYFSYDVKMKEKGDIPEGYSVSREKKERFSLILESASTNQTSMYLCASNFGAFGGRNTEAFFGQGTRLTVV.

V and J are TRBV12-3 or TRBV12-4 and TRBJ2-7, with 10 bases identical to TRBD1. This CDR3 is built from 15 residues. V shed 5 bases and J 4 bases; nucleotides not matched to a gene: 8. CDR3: CASSALDRGRYEQYF. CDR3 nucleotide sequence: TGTGCCAGCAGTGCGCTTGACAGGGGGCGATACGAGCAGTACTTC.

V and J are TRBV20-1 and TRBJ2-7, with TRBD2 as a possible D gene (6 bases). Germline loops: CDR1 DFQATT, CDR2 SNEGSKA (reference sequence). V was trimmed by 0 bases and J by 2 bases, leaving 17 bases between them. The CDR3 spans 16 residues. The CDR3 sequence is CSARDFGRPLTYEQYF. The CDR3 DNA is TGCAGTGCTAGAGATTTCGGGAGACCACTAACCTACGAGCAGTACTTC.

CDR3 bases: TGTGCCAGCAGTTTTATGGGTGGTGGAAACACCATATATTTT. Translation gives CASSFMGGGNTIYF. The chain couples TRBV12-3 or TRBV12-4 to TRBJ1-3; unclear D gene. Trimming removed 3 bases from V and 3 bases from J, with 9 bases in between. The CDR3 contains 14 residues.

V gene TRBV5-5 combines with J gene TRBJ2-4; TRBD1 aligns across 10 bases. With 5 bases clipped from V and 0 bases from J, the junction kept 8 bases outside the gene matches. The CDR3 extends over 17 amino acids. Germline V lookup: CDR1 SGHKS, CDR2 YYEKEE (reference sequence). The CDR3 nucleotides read TGTGCCAGCAGTCCCGGGACAGGGGCCCTAGCCAAAAACATTCAGTACTTC. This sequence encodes CASSPGTGALAKNIQYF.

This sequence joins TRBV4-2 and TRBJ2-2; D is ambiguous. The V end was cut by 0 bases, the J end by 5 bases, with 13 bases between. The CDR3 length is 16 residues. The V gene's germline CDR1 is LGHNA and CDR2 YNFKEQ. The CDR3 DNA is TGTGCCAGCAGCCAAGAACTGGGATCGGTTACCGGGGAGCTGTTTTTT. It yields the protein CASSQELGSVTGELFF.

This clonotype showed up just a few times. The CDR3 is CASSGSGTVYNEQFF. For the CDR3, the DNA is TGTGCCAGTAGTGGATCCGGGACAGTCTACAATGAGCAGTTCTTC. The V and J genes are TRBV19 and TRBJ2-1; TRBD1 agrees at 7 bases. Germline loops: CDR1 LNHDA, CDR2 SQIVND (reference sequence). CDR3 size: 15 residues. Trimming took 5 bases from V and 3 from J; bases not matched to a gene: 7. The full variable domain, with the rest looked up from reference TRBV19 and TRBJ2-1, is DGGITQSPKYLFRKEGQNVTLSCEQNLNHDAMYWYRQDPGQGLRLIYYSQIVNDFQKGDIAEGYSVSREKKESFPLTVTSAQKNPTAFYLCASSGSGTVYNEQFFGPGTRLTVL.

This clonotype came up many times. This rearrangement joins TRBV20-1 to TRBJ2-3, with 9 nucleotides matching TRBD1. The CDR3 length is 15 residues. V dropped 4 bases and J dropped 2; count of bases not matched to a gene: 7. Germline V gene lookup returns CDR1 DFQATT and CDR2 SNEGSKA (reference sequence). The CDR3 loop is CSATPRDRATDTQYF. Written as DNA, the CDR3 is TGCAGTGCTACCCCCCGGGACAGGGCCACAGATACGCAGTATTTT.

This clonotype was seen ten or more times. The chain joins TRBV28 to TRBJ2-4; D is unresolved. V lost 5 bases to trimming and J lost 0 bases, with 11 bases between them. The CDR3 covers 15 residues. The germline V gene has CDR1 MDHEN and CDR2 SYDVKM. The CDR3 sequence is CASSPLRIAKNIQYF. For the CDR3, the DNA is TGTGCCAGCAGTCCTCTAAGGATAGCCAAAAACATTCAGTACTTC.

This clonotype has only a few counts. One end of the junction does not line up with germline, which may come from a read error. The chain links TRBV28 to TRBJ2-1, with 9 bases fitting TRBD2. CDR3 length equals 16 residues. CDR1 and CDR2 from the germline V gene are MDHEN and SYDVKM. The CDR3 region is CASRPPSGVTYDEQFF. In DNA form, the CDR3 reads TGTGCCAGCAGGCCACCTAGCGGGGTAACCTACGATGAGCAGTTCTTC. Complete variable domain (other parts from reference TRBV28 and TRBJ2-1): DVKVTQSSRYLVKRTGEKVFLECVQDMDHENMFWYRQDPGLGLRLIYFSYDVKMKEKGDIPEGYSVSREKKERFSLILESASTNQTSMYLCASRPPSGVTYDEQFFGPGTRLTVL.

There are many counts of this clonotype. This CDR3 is CAIGGTVQETQYF. The CDR3 DNA reads TGTGCCATCGGGGGGACAGTTCAAGAGACCCAGTACTTC. The genes are TRBV10-3 and TRBJ2-5; a possible D gene is TRBD1 (7 bases). This CDR3 has 13 amino acids. The V gene's germline CDR1 is ENHRY and CDR2 SYGVKD. V was cut by 8 bases and J by 2 bases, with 12 bases left in between.

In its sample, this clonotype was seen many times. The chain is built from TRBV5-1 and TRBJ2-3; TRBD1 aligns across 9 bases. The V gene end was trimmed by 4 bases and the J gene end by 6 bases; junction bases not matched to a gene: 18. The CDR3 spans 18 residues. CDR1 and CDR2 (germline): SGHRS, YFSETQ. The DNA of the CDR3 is TGCGCCAGCAGCAGCTTCGCGCGAACCGGGACAGGGCATGATACGCAGTATTTT. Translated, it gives CASSSFARTGTGHDTQYF.

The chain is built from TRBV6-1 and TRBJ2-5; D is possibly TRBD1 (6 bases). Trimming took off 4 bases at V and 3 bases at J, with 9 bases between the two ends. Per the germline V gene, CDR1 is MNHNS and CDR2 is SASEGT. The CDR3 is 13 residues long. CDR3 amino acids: CASSAQGKETQYF. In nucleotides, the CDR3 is TGTGCCAGCAGTGCACAGGGAAAAGAGACCCAGTACTTC.

This CDR3 reads CASSLGTSILDEQYF. The CDR3 DNA reads TGTGCCAGTAGCTTGGGGACTAGCATTCTAGACGAGCAGTACTTC. The chain recombines TRBV19 with TRBJ2-7; TRBD2 agrees at 9 bases. With 6 bases clipped from V and 5 bases from J, the junction kept 11 bases outside the gene matches. The CDR3 spans 15 residues. The germline CDR1 and CDR2 sequences are LNHDA and SQIVND (reference sequence).

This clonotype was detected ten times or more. CDR3 sequence reads: CSANRGSSNQPQHF. For the CDR3, the DNA is TGCAGTGCTAACAGGGGGTCGAGCAATCAGCCCCAGCATTTT. J is TRBJ1-5 and V is TRBV20-1; 8 nucleotides match TRBD1. Germline loops: CDR1 DFQATT, CDR2 SNEGSKA (reference sequence). The CDR3 contains 14 residues. J lost 1 base, V lost 4 bases, and 3 bases had no gene match.

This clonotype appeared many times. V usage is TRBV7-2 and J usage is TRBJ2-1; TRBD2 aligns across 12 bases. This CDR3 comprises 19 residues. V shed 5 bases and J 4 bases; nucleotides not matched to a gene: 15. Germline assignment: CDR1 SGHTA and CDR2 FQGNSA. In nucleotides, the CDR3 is TGTGCCAGCAGCCTCTCGACAGGAACCGGGACTAGCGGGTACAATGAGCAGTTCTTC. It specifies CASSLSTGTGTSGYNEQFF.

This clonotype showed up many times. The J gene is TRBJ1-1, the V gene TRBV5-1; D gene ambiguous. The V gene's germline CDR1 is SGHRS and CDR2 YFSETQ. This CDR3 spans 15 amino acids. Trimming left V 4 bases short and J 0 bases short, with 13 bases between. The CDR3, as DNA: TGCGCCAGCAGCCCGGGTAGGGAAATGAACACTGAAGCTTTCTTT. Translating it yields CASSPGREMNTEAFF.

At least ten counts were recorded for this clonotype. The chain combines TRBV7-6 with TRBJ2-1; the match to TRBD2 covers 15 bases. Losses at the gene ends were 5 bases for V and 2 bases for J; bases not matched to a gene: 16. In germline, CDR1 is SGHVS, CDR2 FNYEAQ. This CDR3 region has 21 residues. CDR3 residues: CASSRHPKLGTSGRTYNEQFF. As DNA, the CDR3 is TGTGCCAGCAGCCGACACCCTAAACTCGGGACTAGCGGGAGGACCTACAATGAGCAGTTCTTC.

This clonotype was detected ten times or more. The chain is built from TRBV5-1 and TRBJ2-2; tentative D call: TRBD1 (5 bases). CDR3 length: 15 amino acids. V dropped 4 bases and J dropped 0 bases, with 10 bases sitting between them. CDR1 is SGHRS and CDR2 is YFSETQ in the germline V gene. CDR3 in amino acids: CASSPLTANTGELFF. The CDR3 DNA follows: TGCGCCAGCAGCCCCCTGACAGCGAACACCGGGGAGCTGTTTTTT.

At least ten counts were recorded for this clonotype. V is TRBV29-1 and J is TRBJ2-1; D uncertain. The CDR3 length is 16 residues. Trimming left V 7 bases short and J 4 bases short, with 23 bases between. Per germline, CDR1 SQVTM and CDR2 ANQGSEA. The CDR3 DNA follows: TGCAGCGCACAGAGGCCTGCGGCAACTTTTTACAATGAGCAGTTCTTC. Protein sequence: CSAQRPAATFYNEQFF.